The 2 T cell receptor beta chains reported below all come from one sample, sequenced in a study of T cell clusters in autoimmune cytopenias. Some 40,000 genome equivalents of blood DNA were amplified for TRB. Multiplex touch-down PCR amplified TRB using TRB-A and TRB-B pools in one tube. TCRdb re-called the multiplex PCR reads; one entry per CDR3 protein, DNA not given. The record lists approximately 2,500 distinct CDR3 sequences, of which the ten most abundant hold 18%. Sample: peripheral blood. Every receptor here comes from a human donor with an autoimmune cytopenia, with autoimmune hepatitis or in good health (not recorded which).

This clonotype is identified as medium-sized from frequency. The CDR3 loop is CASSLQGSYEQYF. The chain couples TRBV27 to TRBJ2-7. The CDR3 runs 13 residues. CDR1 MNHEY and CDR2 SMNVEV come from the germline V gene (reference sequence).

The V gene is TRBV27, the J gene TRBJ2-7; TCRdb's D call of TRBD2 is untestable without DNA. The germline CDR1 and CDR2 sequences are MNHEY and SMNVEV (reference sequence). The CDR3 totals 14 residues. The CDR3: CASSSRASTYEQYF.